These 10 T cell receptor beta chains came from one sample sequenced in a study of cytomegalovirus exposure and HLA in healthy donors. The study ran its PCR with 60 Vbeta and 13 Jbeta primers. Repertoires were generated with immunoSEQ multiplex PCR, while TCRdb's copy carries only in-frame clones and drops some. Here the sample spans 150,000 to 200,000 clones, roughly 80% being singletons. Sequencing was done on a sample of PBMCs. The source of these receptors is a young woman in good health and CMV-seronegative.

The genes are TRBV27 and TRBJ1-1; 8 nucleotides align to TRBD1. Germline values: CDR1 MNHEY, CDR2 SMNVEV (reference sequence). The length of the CDR3 is 14 residues. The V and J ends lost 9 bases and 4 bases, in that order; junction bases with no gene match: 10. The CDR3 DNA reads as TGTGCCAGTACCTCAGGGGGCTGGGGCACTGAAGCTTTCTTT. Translating it yields CASTSGGWGTEAFF.

The chain recombines TRBV6-5 with TRBJ1-2, with D possibly matching TRBD1 (6 bases). The CDR3 length is 13 residues. With 5 bases removed from V and 4 bases from J, the gap between germline ends came to 11 bases. Germline CDR1 MNHEY, CDR2 SVGAGI. The CDR3 sequence is CASSEVQGYGYTF. Written as DNA, the CDR3 is TGTGCCAGCAGTGAAGTACAGGGCTATGGCTACACCTTC.

Details on this clone: The sample carries other DNA sequences with the same CDR3. The CDR3 bases are TGTGCCAGCAGTTACTCTGGGGGGAACTATGGCTACACCTTC. Translated: CASSYSGGNYGYTF. This chain links TRBV6-5 with TRBJ1-2; D may be TRBD1 (5 bases). The V end was cut by 0 bases, the J end by 2 bases, with 7 bases between. Looked up from germline, CDR1 is MNHEY and CDR2 is SVGAGI. The CDR3 contains 14 residues.

J is TRBJ2-6 and V is TRBV27, with D perhaps matching TRBD1 (6 bases). This CDR3 has 19 amino acids. V was cut by 4 bases and J by 0 bases, with 19 bases left in between. Germline assignment: CDR1 MNHEY and CDR2 SMNVEV (reference sequence). The CDR3 nucleotides are TGTGCCAGCAGTTCAGACACCGGGACATCCTTCTCTGGGGCCAACGTCCTGACTTTC. Amino acid sequence: CASSSDTGTSFSGANVLTF.

The chain combines TRBV10-3 with TRBJ2-7; D is possibly TRBD1 (6 bases). Trimming left V 3 bases short and J 0 bases short, with 15 bases between. CDR3 length: 16 residues. The germline V gene has CDR1 ENHRY and CDR2 SYGVKD. CDR3 loop: CAISDIYRASSYEQYF. In nucleotides, the CDR3 is TGTGCCATCAGTGATATTTACAGGGCGAGCTCCTACGAGCAGTACTTC.

The chain links TRBV29-1 to TRBJ2-5, with a weak D call TRBD2 (6 bases). With 3 bases removed from V and 3 bases from J, the gap between germline ends came to 8 bases. This CDR3 contains 12 residues. Germline loops: CDR1 SQVTM, CDR2 ANQGSEA. CDR3 sequence reads: CSVDSGEETQYF. CDR3 in DNA: TGCAGCGTTGATTCGGGGGAAGAGACCCAGTACTTC.

The J gene is TRBJ2-3, the V gene TRBV29-1; D is ambiguous. Germline loops: CDR1 SQVTM, CDR2 ANQGSEA. Between the trimmed V and J ends, which lost 3 bases and 2 bases, there was a span of 6 bases. This CDR3 has 12 amino acids. The chain's CDR3 is CSVERVTDTQYF. CDR3 coding DNA: TGCAGCGTTGAGCGCGTCACAGATACGCAGTATTTT.

The chain employs TRBV6-5 and TRBJ2-3, with TRBD2 identical over 9 bases. The CDR3 is made up of 14 amino acids. Germline trimming cut 0 bases from V and 6 bases from J; bases unmatched to any gene: 1. CDR1 and CDR2 from the germline V gene are MNHEY and SVGAGI. This CDR3 is CASSYSTSGDTQYF. Here the CDR3 DNA reads TGTGCCAGCAGTTACTCGACTAGCGGTGATACGCAGTATTTT.

The chain is built from TRBV6-5 and TRBJ1-6; TRBD1 matches at 11 bases. The CDR3 is made up of 16 amino acids. V was clipped by 4 bases and J by 8 bases; unmatched bases: 7. Germline V lookup: CDR1 MNHEY, CDR2 SVGAGI. The CDR3 sequence is CASSWHGQGADSPLHF. Here the CDR3 DNA reads TGTGCCAGCAGTTGGCATGGACAGGGGGCGGATTCACCCCTCCACTTT.

V usage is TRBV14 and J usage is TRBJ2-7, with TRBD2 matching over 9 bases. Germline CDR1 and CDR2: SGHDN and FVKESK. CDR3 size: 15 residues. The ends lost 4 bases at V and 2 bases at J; junction bases unmatched: 6. The CDR3, as DNA: TGTGCCAGCAGCCCAAGACTAGCGGTAACCTACGAGCAGTACTTC. This translates into CASSPRLAVTYEQYF.